The 5 T cell receptor beta chains listed next were all sequenced from one sample in a study of human T cells and chemical hapten exposure. TCRdb independently ran MiXCR on the RACE reads; one entry per CDR3 protein. The table lists roughly 100,000 distinct CDR3 sequences, 11% of them singletons. Time point meaning: pre-sensitization, week 0. The treatment: therapeutic diphenylcyclopropenone sensitization with weekly scalp DPC. The sample consisted of whole blood, taken in connection with sensitization to the hapten diphenylcyclopropenone (DPC). These receptors were collected from a woman aged 55-69 years with alopecia areata. Some clones in this sample may be carry-over from other donors' samples.

This chain joins TRBV5-1 and TRBJ2-1; D ambiguous. Trimming pared 1 base from V and 8 bases from J, leaving 10 bases between. CDR1 and CDR2 from the germline V gene are SGHRS and YFSETQ. CDR3 length equals 13 residues. Written as DNA, the CDR3 is TGCGCCAGCAGCTTGATTTCACGGGATGAGCAGTTCTTC. Translated: CASSLISRDEQFF.

In this sample, this clonotype turned up a few times. The rearrangement links TRBV9 to TRBJ2-7; 7 bases agree with TRBD1. V dropped 3 bases and J dropped 5; count of bases not matched to a gene: 5. CDR1 and CDR2 from the germline V gene are SGDLS and YYNGEE. The CDR3 length is 13 residues. CDR3: CASSAGTANEQYF. CDR3 sequence (DNA): TGTGCCAGCAGCGCCGGGACAGCCAACGAGCAGTACTTC.

This clonotype was seen more than once but under ten times. The chain couples TRBV29-1 to TRBJ2-2; maybe TRBD1 (5 bases). CDR3 length: 12 amino acids. V gave up 5 bases and J gave up 4 bases, with 8 bases separating them. Germline V lookup: CDR1 SQVTM, CDR2 ANQGSEA. CDR3 nucleotides: TGCAGCGTTAGGGGAATCACCGGGGAGCTGTTTTTT. Its protein product is CSVRGITGELFF.

The rearrangement uses TRBV12-3 or TRBV12-4 and TRBJ1-5; no firm D call. The CDR3 is made up of 14 amino acids. The V end was cut by 6 bases, the J end by 5 bases, with 14 bases between. CDR3 protein: CASSQQLNYQPQHF. Written as DNA, the CDR3 is TGTGCCAGCAGCCAGCAGCTGAATTATCAGCCCCAGCATTTT.

This clonotype was recorded at least ten times. The rearrangement links TRBV7-8 to TRBJ2-3; TRBD2 is a possible D gene (5 bases). V was pared by 1 base and J by 0 bases, with 11 bases between. The CDR3 sequence is 16 residues long. Germline assignment: CDR1 SGHVS and CDR2 FQNEAQ. This chain's CDR3 is CASSLVATISTDTQYF. DNA of the CDR3: TGTGCCAGCAGCTTAGTGGCGACTATTAGCACAGATACGCAGTATTTT.